Ten or more counts support the clone carrying this TCR beta chain. Its target is not known. The data originate from a study of neurological immune-mediated disorders. Study findings and constraints: HTLV-1-associated myelopathy displayed the greatest TCR clonal expansion, and multiple sclerosis exhibited the smallest, lower than that of healthy controls.

Time point of the sample: longitudinal time-point 2. PBMCs numbering 2 million and stored at -80 C yielded the unsorted libraries. Germline V gene lookup returns CDR1 DFQATT and CDR2 SNEGSKA (reference sequence). The CDR3 has 14 residues. The junction had 5 bases not matched to a gene; V was cut back by 3 bases and J by 2 bases. The cDNA came from 5'RACE, which used 10-nucleotide random UMIs. In every sequencing run, more than 180 million TCR-beta sequences were generated from 15-18 subjects. TCRdb processed the 5' RACE reads anew with MiXCR; each CDR3 protein has one entry. Of 57,000 or so distinct CDR3 sequences in the sample, nearly 10% were seen once.

The TCR comes from a man aged 30 to 39 in good health. The sample taken for sequencing was PBMCs. The chain links TRBV20-1 to TRBJ2-3, with 7 bases fitting TRBD2. CDR3: CSASVREATDTQYF. CDR3 in DNA: TGCAGTGCTAGCGTTCGGGAGGCCACAGATACGCAGTATTTT.